The rows below give T cell receptor beta chains drawn from one sample of a study of PD-1 blockade in classical Hodgkin lymphoma. Method: immunoSEQ multiplex PCR; TCRdb's copy keeps in-frame clones and lacks some. Among tens of thousands of clones listed, roughly nine tenths were seen once. The specimen was peripheral blood mononuclear cells (PBMCs), collected before the fourth cycle of nivolumab. The receptor source for this set is a human donor with classical Hodgkin lymphoma. The CDR3 runs from the conserved cysteine through the conserved F or W. Each record gives: D gene, V gene, clone size, J gene, CDR3 DNA, CDR3 protein. A D gene is named only where the DNA matches it firmly. Only some rows state a clone size, as once, few, many or a class for expanded clones.

d_gene: -; v_gene: TRBV5-8; abundance: -; j_gene: TRBJ1-5; CDR3nt: TGTGCCAGCAGCTTGGAACCTAATCAGCCCCAGCATTTT; CDR3aa: CASSLEPNQPQHF
d_gene: -; v_gene: TRBV25-1; abundance: -; j_gene: TRBJ1-6; CDR3nt: TGTGCCAGCAGTGAATCCGGGGGGACCTCGCCCCTCCACTTT; CDR3aa: CASSESGGTSPLHF
d_gene: TRBD1; v_gene: TRBV6-5; abundance: once; j_gene: TRBJ2-7; CDR3nt: TGTGCCAGCAGTTATGGACAGGGGGCGGACGAGCAGTACTTC; CDR3aa: CASSYGQGADEQYF
d_gene: TRBD1; v_gene: TRBV6-6; abundance: -; j_gene: TRBJ1-5; CDR3nt: TGTGCCAGCAGTTACTTAGACAGGGATACGCCCCAGCATTTT; CDR3aa: CASSYLDRDTPQHF
d_gene: -; v_gene: TRBV6-1; abundance: -; j_gene: TRBJ1-5; CDR3nt: TGTGCCAGCAGTGGATCAGGACGTGAGAGTCAGCCCCAGCATTTT; CDR3aa: CASSGSGRESQPQHF
d_gene: TRBD2; v_gene: TRBV7-3; abundance: -; j_gene: TRBJ2-1; CDR3nt: TGTGCCAGCAGCGCCGCGGGGGGGCCGTACAATGAGCAGTTCTTC; CDR3aa: CASSAAGGPYNEQFF
d_gene: TRBD1; v_gene: TRBV7-2; abundance: -; j_gene: TRBJ1-2; CDR3nt: TGTGCCAGCAGCTTAGGGACAGGAGTTTATGGCTACACCTTC; CDR3aa: CASSLGTGVYGYTF
d_gene: TRBD1; v_gene: TRBV5-1; abundance: -; j_gene: TRBJ1-2; CDR3nt: TGCGCCAGCAGCTTTCAGGGGGCGCAGGAAGGCTATGGCTACACCTTC; CDR3aa: CASSFQGAQEGYGYTF
d_gene: TRBD1; v_gene: TRBV7-2; abundance: -; j_gene: TRBJ2-3; CDR3nt: TGTGCCAGCAGCCCCCGCGGACAGGGGATTGCGCAGTATTTT; CDR3aa: CASSPRGQGIAQYF
d_gene: TRBD1; v_gene: TRBV5-4; abundance: -; j_gene: TRBJ1-4; CDR3nt: TGTGCCAGCAGCTTGGCCGACGACAGGGGGTGGGCAACTAATGAAAAACTGTTTTTT; CDR3aa: CASSLADDRGWATNEKLFF
d_gene: -; v_gene: TRBV5-1; abundance: -; j_gene: TRBJ2-3; CDR3nt: TGCGCCAGCAGCTTCTCTTGGCTGGCGGTCACAGATACGCAGTATTTT; CDR3aa: CASSFSWLAVTDTQYF
d_gene: -; v_gene: TRBV29-1; abundance: -; j_gene: TRBJ2-6; CDR3nt: TGCAGCTTCACAGGAGGGGTCTATGGGGCCAACGTCCTGACTTTC; CDR3aa: CSFTGGVYGANVLTF
d_gene: -; v_gene: TRBV9; abundance: -; j_gene: TRBJ1-2; CDR3nt: TGTGCCAGCAGCGGTTTCGGGGGGGCGGGTGGCTACACCTTC; CDR3aa: CASSGFGGAGGYTF
d_gene: TRBD2; v_gene: TRBV5-1; abundance: -; j_gene: TRBJ2-3; CDR3nt: TGCGCCAGCAGGAGGTGGACTAGCGGGGGAGGGTGGGGCACAGATACGCAGTATTTT; CDR3aa: CASRRWTSGGGWGTDTQYF
d_gene: -; v_gene: TRBV4-3; abundance: -; j_gene: TRBJ2-7; CDR3nt: TGCGCCAGCAGCCAGACACAGGGTTGGGACGAGCAGTACTTC; CDR3aa: CASSQTQGWDEQYF
d_gene: -; v_gene: TRBV6-1; abundance: -; j_gene: TRBJ1-1; CDR3nt: TGTGCCAGCAGGCCGGGGCTGCCTATGAACACTGAAGCTTTCTTT; CDR3aa: CASRPGLPMNTEAFF
d_gene: TRBD1; v_gene: TRBV10-1; abundance: -; j_gene: TRBJ2-2; CDR3nt: TGCGCCAGCGGGCCCGGGACAGGGGAAGGCACCGGGGAGCTGTTTTTT; CDR3aa: CASGPGTGEGTGELFF
d_gene: -; v_gene: TRBV19; abundance: -; j_gene: TRBJ1-1; CDR3nt: TGTGCCAGTAGTATAGGACGGGAGCGCAGGACTGAAGCTTTCTTT; CDR3aa: CASSIGRERRTEAFF
d_gene: -; v_gene: TRBV5-6; abundance: once; j_gene: TRBJ2-1; CDR3nt: TGTGCCAGCAGCTTGGGGGCCTACGTCGCCTACAATGAGCAGTTCTTC; CDR3aa: CASSLGAYVAYNEQFF
d_gene: -; v_gene: TRBV7-2; abundance: -; j_gene: TRBJ2-1; CDR3nt: TGTGCCAGCAGCTTATACGGGGCAAATCCCTACAATGAGCAGTTCTTC; CDR3aa: CASSLYGANPYNEQFF
d_gene: -; v_gene: TRBV30; abundance: -; j_gene: TRBJ1-1; CDR3nt: TGTGCCTGGGTAGGAGGGGGGAACACTGAAGCTTTCTTT; CDR3aa: CAWVGGGNTEAFF
d_gene: -; v_gene: TRBV9; abundance: -; j_gene: TRBJ1-1; CDR3nt: TGTGCCAGCAGCTTGATCCCGGGCCCTTTAGCTGAAGCTTTCTTT; CDR3aa: CASSLIPGPLAEAFF
d_gene: -; v_gene: TRBV2; abundance: -; j_gene: TRBJ1-4; CDR3nt: TGTGCCAGCAACGACGGCCTCCCTGAAGGGTTCGGTGAAAAACTGTTTTTT; CDR3aa: CASNDGLPEGFGEKLFF
d_gene: -; v_gene: TRBV5-6; abundance: -; j_gene: TRBJ2-7; CDR3nt: TGTGCCAGCAGCTTGAGGTCTCCTAGCAGCTACGAGCAGTACTTC; CDR3aa: CASSLRSPSSYEQYF
d_gene: -; v_gene: TRBV7-2; abundance: -; j_gene: TRBJ1-2; CDR3nt: TGTGCCAGCAGCTTAGCAGGGGACGTTGGCTATGGCTACACCTTC; CDR3aa: CASSLAGDVGYGYTF
d_gene: -; v_gene: TRBV2; abundance: -; j_gene: TRBJ1-3; CDR3nt: TGTGCCAGCAGTGTAGGAGGGCCTGGAAACACCATATATTTT; CDR3aa: CASSVGGPGNTIYF
d_gene: TRBD1; v_gene: TRBV19; abundance: -; j_gene: TRBJ1-2; CDR3nt: TGTGCCAGTAGTATAAAGGGACAGAGTAACTATGGCTACACCTTC; CDR3aa: CASSIKGQSNYGYTF